A selection of T cell receptor beta chains follows, all from one sample in a study of shared clonotypes between healthy human individuals. Using immunoSEQ multiplex PCR, the repertoire was profiled, and TCRdb retains in-frame clones only, with some absent. Altogether 300,000 to 400,000 clones are present, around 79% being singletons, with the ten largest covering under 11%. Sequenced sample: memory CD4+ T cells sorted from blood. These receptors came from a man younger than 40 in good health. The CDR3 runs from the conserved cysteine through the conserved F or W. Fields, in order: clone size, J gene, D gene, V gene, CDR3 protein, CDR3 DNA. D genes are given only for firm matches. Rows may omit the clone size; those that give it use once, few, many or a size class.

abundance: .; j_gene: TRBJ2-7; d_gene: .; v_gene: TRBV11-3; CDR3aa: CASSPAAGNEQYF; CDR3nt: TGTGCCAGCAGCCCGGCGGCGGGAAACGAGCAGTACTTC
abundance: .; j_gene: TRBJ2-4; d_gene: .; v_gene: TRBV7-2; CDR3aa: CASSPWVGAKNIQYF; CDR3nt: TGTGCCAGCAGCCCATGGGTCGGGGCCAAAAACATTCAGTACTTC
abundance: few; j_gene: TRBJ2-7; d_gene: .; v_gene: TRBV19; CDR3aa: CASSERRTYEQYF; CDR3nt: TGTGCCAGTAGTGAGAGGAGGACCTACGAGCAGTACTTC
abundance: .; j_gene: TRBJ2-5; d_gene: .; v_gene: TRBV18; CDR3aa: CASSLLAGETQYF; CDR3nt: TGTGCCAGCTCACTTCTAGCCGGGGAGACCCAGTACTTC
abundance: once; j_gene: TRBJ2-7; d_gene: TRBD1; v_gene: TRBV15; CDR3aa: CATSRGTGGGREQYF; CDR3nt: TGTGCCACCAGCAGAGGGACAGGGGGAGGTAGGGAGCAGTACTTC
abundance: .; j_gene: TRBJ2-5; d_gene: TRBD1; v_gene: TRBV5-8; CDR3aa: CASSLGQGVKTQYF; CDR3nt: TGTGCCAGCAGCTTGGGACAGGGGGTTAAGACCCAGTACTTC
abundance: .; j_gene: TRBJ1-3; d_gene: .; v_gene: TRBV15; CDR3aa: CATSREGGGSGNTIYF; CDR3nt: TGTGCCACCAGCAGAGAGGGGGGAGGATCTGGAAACACCATATATTTT
abundance: many; j_gene: TRBJ1-5; d_gene: .; v_gene: TRBV27; CDR3aa: CASSYLKGRDQPQHF; CDR3nt: TGTGCCAGCAGTTACCTAAAGGGGCGAGATCAGCCCCAGCATTTT
abundance: .; j_gene: TRBJ2-7; d_gene: TRBD2; v_gene: TRBV7-9; CDR3aa: CASSLALAGNYEQYF; CDR3nt: TGTGCCAGCAGCTTAGCACTAGCGGGAAACTACGAGCAGTACTTC
abundance: few; j_gene: TRBJ1-1; d_gene: .; v_gene: TRBV6-4; CDR3aa: CASRDTSLNTEAFF; CDR3nt: TGTGCCAGCAGGGACACCTCATTGAACACTGAAGCTTTCTTT
abundance: .; j_gene: TRBJ2-5; d_gene: .; v_gene: TRBV2; CDR3aa: CASQGRGQYF; CDR3nt: TGTGCCAGCCAGGGAAGGGGCCAGTACTTC
abundance: .; j_gene: TRBJ2-6; d_gene: .; v_gene: TRBV19; CDR3aa: CASSIGGSGANVLTF; CDR3nt: TGTGCCAGTAGTATAGGCGGCTCTGGGGCCAACGTCCTGACTTTC
abundance: .; j_gene: TRBJ2-5; d_gene: .; v_gene: TRBV18; CDR3aa: CASSRQVQETQYF; CDR3nt: TGTGCCAGCTCACGACAGGTCCAAGAGACCCAGTACTTC
abundance: once; j_gene: TRBJ2-7; d_gene: .; v_gene: TRBV5-1; CDR3aa: CASSSGVGGVTYEQYF; CDR3nt: TGCGCCAGCAGCTCGGGTGTAGGGGGGGTTACCTACGAGCAGTACTTC
abundance: .; j_gene: TRBJ2-7; d_gene: .; v_gene: TRBV19; CDR3aa: CASSIGAGAPLEQYF; CDR3nt: TGTGCCAGTAGTATCGGGGCAGGGGCGCCGCTCGAGCAGTACTTC
abundance: .; j_gene: TRBJ1-1; d_gene: .; v_gene: TRBV30; CDR3aa: CAWSGGMNTEAFF; CDR3nt: TGTGCCTGGAGTGGCGGGATGAACACTGAAGCTTTCTTT
abundance: .; j_gene: TRBJ1-1; d_gene: TRBD1; v_gene: TRBV7-9; CDR3aa: CASSSQGGNTEAFF; CDR3nt: TGTGCCAGCAGCTCCCAGGGGGGGAACACTGAAGCTTTCTTT
abundance: .; j_gene: TRBJ2-7; d_gene: .; v_gene: TRBV21-1; CDR3aa: CASSSRPYRQGSYEQYF; CDR3nt: TGTGCCAGCAGCTCAAGGCCATATAGGCAGGGTTCCTACGAGCAGTACTTC
abundance: many; j_gene: TRBJ1-1; d_gene: .; v_gene: TRBV5-1; CDR3aa: CASSSAGNLLMNTEAFF; CDR3nt: TGCGCCAGCAGCTCGGCCGGGAACCTTTTAATGAACACTGAAGCTTTCTTT
abundance: .; j_gene: TRBJ2-2; d_gene: .; v_gene: TRBV5-1; CDR3aa: CASKWYSNTGELFF; CDR3nt: TGCGCCAGCAAATGGTACAGCAACACCGGGGAGCTGTTTTTT
abundance: few; j_gene: TRBJ1-2; d_gene: .; v_gene: TRBV5-1; CDR3aa: CASSSPRNLAGAPTNYGYTF; CDR3nt: TGCGCCAGCAGCTCCCCTCGAAATTTGGCAGGAGCCCCGACTAACTATGGCTACACCTTC
abundance: .; j_gene: TRBJ2-6; d_gene: .; v_gene: TRBV5-1; CDR3aa: CASSLGTLRAYSGANVLTF; CDR3nt: TGCGCCAGCAGCCTCGGGACCTTAAGAGCGTACTCTGGGGCCAACGTCCTGACTTTC
abundance: .; j_gene: TRBJ2-1; d_gene: TRBD2; v_gene: TRBV19; CDR3aa: CASSQQEPGLAGGKDEQFF; CDR3nt: TGTGCCAGTAGTCAACAAGAACCGGGACTAGCGGGAGGGAAGGATGAGCAGTTCTTC
abundance: .; j_gene: TRBJ2-7; d_gene: TRBD1; v_gene: TRBV4-1; CDR3aa: CASSQGYSGTGGYEQYF; CDR3nt: TGCGCCAGCAGCCAAGGGTATTCGGGGACAGGGGGCTACGAGCAGTACTTC
abundance: few; j_gene: TRBJ2-3; d_gene: .; v_gene: TRBV10-1; CDR3aa: CASSDYGDPLGSTDTQYF; CDR3nt: TGCGCCAGCAGCGACTATGGGGACCCGCTCGGAAGCACAGATACGCAGTATTTT
abundance: .; j_gene: TRBJ1-5; d_gene: .; v_gene: TRBV28; CDR3aa: CASSLSQGGQPQHF; CDR3nt: TGTGCCAGCAGTTTATCACAGGGAGGTCAGCCCCAGCATTTT
abundance: .; j_gene: TRBJ2-5; d_gene: TRBD2; v_gene: TRBV7-2; CDR3aa: CASSLKRGLAGVKETQYF; CDR3nt: TGTGCCAGCAGCTTAAAGAGGGGACTAGCGGGAGTGAAAGAGACCCAGTACTTC
abundance: .; j_gene: TRBJ2-7; d_gene: .; v_gene: TRBV5-1; CDR3aa: CASSLALHGDEQYF; CDR3nt: TGCGCCAGCAGCTTGGCCTTACACGGCGACGAGCAGTACTTC
abundance: .; j_gene: TRBJ1-3; d_gene: .; v_gene: TRBV4-3; CDR3aa: CASSQSILSAAGNTIYF; CDR3nt: TGCGCCAGCAGCCAATCGATATTGAGCGCCGCTGGAAACACCATATATTTT
abundance: few; j_gene: TRBJ2-2; d_gene: TRBD2; v_gene: TRBV7-8; CDR3aa: CASRPGGAGDTGELFF; CDR3nt: TGTGCCAGCAGACCAGGAGGAGCGGGAGACACCGGGGAGCTGTTTTTT
abundance: few; j_gene: TRBJ2-7; d_gene: TRBD1; v_gene: TRBV30; CDR3aa: CAWSVPGQGGNEQYF; CDR3nt: TGTGCCTGGAGTGTCCCCGGACAGGGGGGGAACGAGCAGTACTTC
abundance: .; j_gene: TRBJ2-3; d_gene: .; v_gene: TRBV5-4; CDR3aa: CASSLPQGITDTQYF; CDR3nt: TGTGCCAGCAGCTTACCACAGGGAATCACAGATACGCAGTATTTT
abundance: .; j_gene: TRBJ2-2; d_gene: .; v_gene: TRBV10-1; CDR3aa: CATSTGSTGELFF; CDR3nt: TGCGCCACCTCGACAGGCAGCACCGGGGAGCTGTTTTTT
abundance: once; j_gene: TRBJ1-2; d_gene: TRBD1; v_gene: TRBV9; CDR3aa: CASSVDPGTGDYGYTF; CDR3nt: TGTGCCAGCAGCGTAGACCCCGGGACAGGGGACTATGGCTACACCTTC
abundance: .; j_gene: TRBJ1-1; d_gene: .; v_gene: TRBV5-1; CDR3aa: CASTFSGAGVNTEAFF; CDR3nt: TGCGCCAGCACTTTTTCGGGGGCTGGGGTGAACACTGAAGCTTTCTTT
abundance: .; j_gene: TRBJ2-6; d_gene: .; v_gene: TRBV10-2; CDR3aa: CATEALAGANVLTF; CDR3nt: TGCGCCACCGAGGCTCTAGCTGGGGCCAACGTCCTGACTTTC
abundance: .; j_gene: TRBJ2-1; d_gene: .; v_gene: TRBV19; CDR3aa: CASSINFYNEQFF; CDR3nt: TGTGCCAGTAGTATAAACTTCTACAATGAGCAGTTCTTC
abundance: .; j_gene: TRBJ2-3; d_gene: .; v_gene: TRBV6-9; CDR3aa: CASSYQGTDTQYF; CDR3nt: TGTGCCAGCAGTTACCAGGGCACAGATACGCAGTATTTT
abundance: .; j_gene: TRBJ2-7; d_gene: TRBD1; v_gene: TRBV28; CDR3aa: CASSLLQGASEQYF; CDR3nt: TGTGCCAGCAGTTTATTGCAGGGGGCTTCCGAGCAGTACTTC
abundance: .; j_gene: TRBJ2-1; d_gene: .; v_gene: TRBV14; CDR3aa: CASSEYNEQFF; CDR3nt: TGTGCCAGCAGCGAATACAATGAGCAGTTCTTC
abundance: .; j_gene: TRBJ2-5; d_gene: TRBD1; v_gene: TRBV6-1; CDR3aa: CASREDRGQETQYF; CDR3nt: TGTGCCAGCAGAGAGGACAGGGGGCAAGAGACCCAGTACTTC
abundance: .; j_gene: TRBJ2-2; d_gene: .; v_gene: TRBV10-3; CDR3aa: CAISESRGGGNTGELFF; CDR3nt: TGTGCCATCAGTGAGTCTAGGGGCGGGGGCAACACCGGGGAGCTGTTTTTT
abundance: .; j_gene: TRBJ2-6; d_gene: TRBD1; v_gene: TRBV18; CDR3aa: CASSPSGGSGANVLTF; CDR3nt: TGTGCCAGCTCACCATCAGGGGGCTCTGGGGCCAACGTCCTGACTTTC
abundance: .; j_gene: TRBJ2-7; d_gene: .; v_gene: TRBV7-8; CDR3aa: CASSAQGNEQYF; CDR3nt: TGTGCCAGCAGCGCACAGGGAAATGAGCAGTACTTC
abundance: .; j_gene: TRBJ2-1; d_gene: TRBD2; v_gene: TRBV5-1; CDR3aa: CASSPSSGSYNEQFF; CDR3nt: TGCGCCAGCAGCCCCTCTAGCGGATCCTACAATGAGCAGTTCTTC
abundance: .; j_gene: TRBJ2-1; d_gene: .; v_gene: TRBV25-1; CDR3aa: CASSPMGGGPHNEQFF; CDR3nt: TGTGCCAGCAGTCCAATGGGGGGTGGACCTCACAATGAGCAGTTCTTC